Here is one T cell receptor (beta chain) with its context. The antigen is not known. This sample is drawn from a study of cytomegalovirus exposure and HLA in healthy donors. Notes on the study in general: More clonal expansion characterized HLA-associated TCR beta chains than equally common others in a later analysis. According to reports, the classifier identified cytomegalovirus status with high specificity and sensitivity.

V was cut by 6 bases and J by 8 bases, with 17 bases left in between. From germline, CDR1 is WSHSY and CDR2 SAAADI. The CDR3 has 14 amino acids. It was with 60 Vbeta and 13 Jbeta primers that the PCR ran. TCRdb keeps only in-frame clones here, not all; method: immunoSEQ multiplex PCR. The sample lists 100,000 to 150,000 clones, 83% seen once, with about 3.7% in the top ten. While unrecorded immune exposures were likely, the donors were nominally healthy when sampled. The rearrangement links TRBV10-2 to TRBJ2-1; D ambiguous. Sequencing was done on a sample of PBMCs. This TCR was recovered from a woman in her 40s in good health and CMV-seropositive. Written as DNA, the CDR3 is TGCGCCAGCAGCGGCGGATCTCCGGTGGATGAGCAGTTCTTC. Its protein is CASSGGSPVDEQFF.